The clone carrying this TCR beta chain was seen a handful of times. The CDR3 consists of 15 residues. From germline, CDR1 is SGHRS and CDR2 YFSETQ. V lost 2 bases to trimming and J lost 8 bases; unmatched junction nucleotides: 6. This sample is part of a study of blood T cells in healthy people across ages. The authors ran a second PCR of about 6 to 12 cycles using a sample-barcoded 5' primer and a J-beta primer mix. Each CDR3 protein gets one entry after TCRdb re-called the 5' RACE reads with MiXCR. This table has roughly 700,000 distinct CDR3 sequences, roughly 49% appearing once. Specimen: blood. This receptor was obtained from a woman aged 55-70 years in good health. The chain has TRBV5-1 and TRBJ1-4; 10 bases are a match to TRBD1. The CDR3 reads CASSLMRTGGEKLFF. DNA for the CDR3: TGCGCCAGCAGCTTAATGAGGACAGGGGGAGAAAAACTGTTTTTT.